The source of this TCR beta chain is a study of T-cell reconstitution after alpha-beta-depleted transplantation in children. CDR1 and CDR2 from the germline V gene are DFQATT and SNEGSKA (reference sequence). The CDR3 sequence is 14 residues long. Whole-study findings and limits: After one year, T-cell counts and TCRbeta diversity mostly came from new T cells. The origin of alpha-beta T cells about two months after transplant was reportedly several hundred expanded graft clones. Some patients showed high day-60 TCRbeta diversity, which derived from surviving recipient T cells and thymic progenitors.

During its preparation, the TCRbeta library received unique molecular identifiers. TCRdb re-called the PCR reads through MiXCR, storing one row per CDR3 protein. The sample contains 150,000 to 250,000 distinct CDR3 sequences, 6.3% of which appear only once. This clonotype has only a few counts. As yet, its antigen is unknown. Compared with germline, one end of the junction differs, possibly owing to a read error. This clonotype was obtained from a girl under three years old with combined immunodeficiency, due to receive a stem cell transplant. Sequences were derived from PBMCs, sampled before TCRalphabeta/CD19-depleted stem cell transplant. The gene calls are TRBV20-1 and TRBJ2-3; TRBD2 matches at 10 bases. Here the CDR3 DNA reads TGCAGTGCCAGAGCGGGGGGGCCCGCAGATACGCAGTATTTT. It encodes CSARAGGPADTQYF.